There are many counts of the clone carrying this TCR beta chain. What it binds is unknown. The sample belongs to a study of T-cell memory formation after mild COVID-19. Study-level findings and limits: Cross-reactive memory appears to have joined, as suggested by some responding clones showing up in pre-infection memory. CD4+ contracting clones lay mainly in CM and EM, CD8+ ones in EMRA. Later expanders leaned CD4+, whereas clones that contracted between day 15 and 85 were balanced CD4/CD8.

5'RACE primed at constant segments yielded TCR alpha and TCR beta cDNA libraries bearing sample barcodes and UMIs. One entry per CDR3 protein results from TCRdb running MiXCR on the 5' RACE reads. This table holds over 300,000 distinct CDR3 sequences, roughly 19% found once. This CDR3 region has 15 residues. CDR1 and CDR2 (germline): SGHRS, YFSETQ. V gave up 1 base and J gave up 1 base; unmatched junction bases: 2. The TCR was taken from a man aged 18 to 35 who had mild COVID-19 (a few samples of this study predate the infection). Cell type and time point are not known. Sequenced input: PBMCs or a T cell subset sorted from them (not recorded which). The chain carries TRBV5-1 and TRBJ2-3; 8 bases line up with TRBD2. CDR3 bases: TGCGCCAGCAGCTTGTTGCGGGGGGGCACAGATACGCAGTATTTT. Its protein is CASSLLRGGTDTQYF.